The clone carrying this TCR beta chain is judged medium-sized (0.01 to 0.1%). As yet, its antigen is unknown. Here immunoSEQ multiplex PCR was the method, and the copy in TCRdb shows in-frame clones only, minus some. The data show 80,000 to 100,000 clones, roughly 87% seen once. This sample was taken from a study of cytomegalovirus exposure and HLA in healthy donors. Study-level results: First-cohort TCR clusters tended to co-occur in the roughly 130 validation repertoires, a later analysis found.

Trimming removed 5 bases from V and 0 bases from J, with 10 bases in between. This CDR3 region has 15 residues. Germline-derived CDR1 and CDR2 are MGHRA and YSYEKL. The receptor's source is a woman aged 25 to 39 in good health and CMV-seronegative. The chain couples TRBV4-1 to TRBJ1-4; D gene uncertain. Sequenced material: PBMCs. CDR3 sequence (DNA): TGCGCCAGCAGCTCCCGGAGTGCAACTAATGAAAAACTGTTTTTT. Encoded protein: CASSSRSATNEKLFF.